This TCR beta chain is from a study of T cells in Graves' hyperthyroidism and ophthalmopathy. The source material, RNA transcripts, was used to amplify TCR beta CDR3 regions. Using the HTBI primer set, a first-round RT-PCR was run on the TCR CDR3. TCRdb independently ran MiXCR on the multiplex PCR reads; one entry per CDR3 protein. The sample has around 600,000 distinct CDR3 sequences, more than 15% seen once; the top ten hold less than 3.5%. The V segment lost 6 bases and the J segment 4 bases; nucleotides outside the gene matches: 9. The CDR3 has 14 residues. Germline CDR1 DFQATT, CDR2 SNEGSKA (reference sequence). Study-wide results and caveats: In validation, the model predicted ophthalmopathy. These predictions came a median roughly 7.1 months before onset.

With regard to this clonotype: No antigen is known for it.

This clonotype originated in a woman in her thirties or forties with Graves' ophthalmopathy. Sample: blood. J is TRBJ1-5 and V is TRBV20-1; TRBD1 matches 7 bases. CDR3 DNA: TGCAGTGCCATTTCGGGACAGCAAAATCAGCCCCAGCATTTT. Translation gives CSAISGQQNQPQHF.